Listed below are T cell receptor beta chains from one sample, sequenced in a study of cytomegalovirus exposure and HLA in healthy donors. Clones were sequenced by immunoSEQ multiplex PCR, and TCRdb holds only the in-frame ones, with some missing. The sample consists of around 97,000 clones, roughly 80% of them appearing once. Source material: PBMCs. The source of these receptors is a man aged 45-65 years in good health and CMV-seropositive. Both conserved end residues are part of each CDR3. The D gene is left open where the match is weak. Rows may omit the clone size; those that give it use once, few, many or a size class.

-	TRBJ2-2	TRBV18	TRBD1	TGTGCCAGCTCACCTCTCTCGTCTGACAGGGGGCGCGGCGGGGAGCTGTTTTTT	CASSPLSSDRGRGGELFF
-	TRBJ2-7	TRBV7-9	-	TGTGCCAGCAGCTTACCTCGCGCCCCCTACGAGCAGTACTTC	CASSLPRAPYEQYF
few	TRBJ2-1	TRBV7-8	TRBD2	TGTGCCAGCAGCAAGGGACTAGCGGGAGGACTGGAGCAGTTCTTC	CASSKGLAGGLEQFF
-	TRBJ2-1	TRBV21-1	-	TGTGCCAGCAGCAACTGGGGTCGACAGGGGGTTTACAATGAGCAGTTCTTC	CASSNWGRQGVYNEQFF
-	TRBJ2-7	TRBV25-1	TRBD1	TGTGCCAGCAGGTCCGGGACAGACTACGAGCAGTACTTC	CASRSGTDYEQYF
few	TRBJ2-7	TRBV7-2	TRBD2	TGTGCCAGCAGCCAGACTAGCGGGAGAGGGGAGCAGTACTTC	CASSQTSGRGEQYF
few	TRBJ2-1	TRBV25-1	-	TGTGCCAGCAGTGATTCACAGGACCGAGACAATGAGCAGTTCTTC	CASSDSQDRDNEQFF
-	TRBJ2-7	TRBV29-1	TRBD2	TGCAGCGTTGAGGCTAGCGGGAGGGCGTTCGAGCAGTACTTC	CSVEASGRAFEQYF
-	TRBJ2-1	TRBV5-1	TRBD2	TGCGCCAGCAGCTTAACCGGGACTAGCGGATCCTACAATGAGCAGTTCTTC	CASSLTGTSGSYNEQFF
-	TRBJ2-1	TRBV29-1	-	TGCAGCGTTGTCATCCGGAGCTCCTACAATGAGCAGTTCTTC	CSVVIRSSYNEQFF
-	TRBJ1-4	TRBV23-1	-	TGCGCCAGCACCCAACGCTTAGAGGCACCTAATGAAAAACTGTTTTTT	CASTQRLEAPNEKLFF
-	TRBJ2-7	TRBV29-1	TRBD1	TGCAGCGTGAAAGGGGACAGGGTAGGGGAGCAGTACTTC	CSVKGDRVGEQYF
-	TRBJ2-7	TRBV30	TRBD2	TGTGCCTGGGCACCCAGCGGGAGTTCAAGGCAGTACTTC	CAWAPSGSSRQYF
-	TRBJ2-1	TRBV9	-	TGTGCCAGCAGCGTCTTCGGTTCCTACAATGAGCAGTTCTTC	CASSVFGSYNEQFF
-	TRBJ2-2	TRBV7-2	TRBD2	TGTGCCAGCAGCAAACGGGGACTAGCGGGATCGAACACCGGGGAGCTGTTTTTT	CASSKRGLAGSNTGELFF
once	TRBJ2-5	TRBV19	TRBD1	TGTGCCAGTAGTAACCCGGGACAGAGCCAAGAGACCCAGTACTTC	CASSNPGQSQETQYF
-	TRBJ1-1	TRBV29-1	TRBD1	TGCAGCGCAAGGACAGGGGGCGGGGGTACTGAAGCTTTCTTT	CSARTGGGGTEAFF
-	TRBJ2-3	TRBV5-1	TRBD1	TGCGCCAGCAGCTTGGGACAGGGGGCTACAGATACGCAGTATTTT	CASSLGQGATDTQYF
-	TRBJ1-5	TRBV19	-	TGTGCCAGTGGAGGGGGGGTCCAGCCCCAGCATTTT	CASGGGVQPQHF
-	TRBJ2-7	TRBV4-2	-	TGTGCCAGCAGCCAAGATAGATCCTACGAGCAGTACTTC	CASSQDRSYEQYF
-	TRBJ2-7	TRBV5-1	-	TGCGCCAGCAGCGCGAAGGGGGTGGACGGTGGATACGAGCAGTACTTC	CASSAKGVDGGYEQYF
few	TRBJ2-1	TRBV5-4	-	TGTGCCAGCAGCAATCAGGGAGGAGGTGGCAATGAGCAGTTCTTC	CASSNQGGGGNEQFF
-	TRBJ1-1	TRBV10-3	TRBD1	TGTGCCATCAGCGGGACAGGGGGCTCTCGGAACACTGAAGCTTTCTTT	CAISGTGGSRNTEAFF
-	TRBJ2-5	TRBV28	TRBD2	TGTGCCAGCACTGGCGGGAGGAAAGAGACCCAGTACTTC	CASTGGRKETQYF
-	TRBJ2-1	TRBV9	TRBD1	TGTGCCAGCAGCGGGGGGGGGACAGGGGACCCCTACAATGAGCAGTTCTTC	CASSGGGTGDPYNEQFF
-	TRBJ2-2	TRBV5-6	TRBD2	TGTGCCAGCAGCTTGGCTGTAAGCGGGAGGATCACCGGGGAGCTGTTTTTT	CASSLAVSGRITGELFF
-	TRBJ2-3	TRBV28	-	TGTGCCAGCAGTCTGAGCTTTTCTAGCACAGATACGCAGTATTTT	CASSLSFSSTDTQYF
-	TRBJ2-7	TRBV11-2	-	TGTGCCAGCAGCTTTTCCTTCCGCAGGGCCTCCTACGAGCAGTACTTC	CASSFSFRRASYEQYF
-	TRBJ2-1	TRBV30	-	TGTGCCTGGAGCAATTTTGATGAGCAGTTCTTC	CAWSNFDEQFF
once	TRBJ1-2	TRBV7-9	-	TGTGCCAGCAGCTTTAGATTGGGGGAGGGGTCCTATGGCTACACCTTC	CASSFRLGEGSYGYTF
-	TRBJ2-1	TRBV29-1	TRBD1	TGCAGCGTCACCGGACAGGGGGGATCCAATGAGCAGTTCTTC	CSVTGQGGSNEQFF
few	TRBJ1-1	TRBV13	-	TGTGCCAGCAGCCGGAGACGAGACACTGAAGCTTTCTTT	CASSRRRDTEAFF
-	TRBJ2-3	TRBV30	-	TGTGCCTGGAGTCCGAGCACAGATACGCAGTATTTT	CAWSPSTDTQYF
few	TRBJ2-7	TRBV6-5	-	TGTGCCAGCAGTTACTCCGGGCCAGGAGCGGCCCCCGAGCAGTACTTC	CASSYSGPGAAPEQYF
-	TRBJ1-1	TRBV6-6	TRBD1	TGTGCCACCATGACAGGGCAGTACACTGAAGCTTTCTTT	CATMTGQYTEAFF
-	TRBJ2-7	TRBV28	TRBD1	TGTGCCAGCCGTGGACAGGGGATCTACGAGCAGTACTTC	CASRGQGIYEQYF
few	TRBJ1-2	TRBV29-1	-	TGCAGCGTTGTCAGGGACTATGGCTACACCTTC	CSVVRDYGYTF
-	TRBJ2-2	TRBV14	-	TGTGCCAGCAGCCAAGCAGGGATTGGCACCGGGGAGCTGTTTTTT	CASSQAGIGTGELFF
-	TRBJ2-2	TRBV7-2	TRBD2	TGTGCCAGCAGCGGACTAGCGGGAGTGGGCGGGGAGCTGTTTTTT	CASSGLAGVGGELFF
few	TRBJ2-7	TRBV6-5	-	TGTGCCAGCAGTTACGCGGGGACGGCCACCTACGAGCAGTACTTC	CASSYAGTATYEQYF
once	TRBJ1-4	TRBV5-8	TRBD1	TGTGCCAGCACCTCCCAGACAGGGATGGCTGAAAAACTGTTTTTT	CASTSQTGMAEKLFF
-	TRBJ1-1	TRBV18	-	TGTGCCAGCTCACCAACGACCCTGGAGTCCACTGAAGCTTTCTTT	CASSPTTLESTEAFF
-	TRBJ2-7	TRBV6-1	TRBD1	TGTGCCAGCAGTGTCGGAGCAGGGGGTTTGGCCGAGCAGTACTTC	CASSVGAGGLAEQYF
-	TRBJ2-7	TRBV19	-	TGTGCCAGTAGTCCGGGACACCCCTACGAGCAGTACTTC	CASSPGHPYEQYF
-	TRBJ2-5	TRBV7-8	TRBD1	TGTGCCAGCAGCTTAGGTGCAGGGGGCTTGGAGACCCAGTACTTC	CASSLGAGGLETQYF
-	TRBJ1-1	TRBV28	TRBD1	TGTGCCAGCACCTCCGTGGGACAGGGAAATTGGAACACTGAAGCTTTCTTT	CASTSVGQGNWNTEAFF
-	TRBJ2-7	TRBV5-1	TRBD1	TGCGCCAGCAGCGAGACAGGGGGCTATGACGAGCAGTACTTC	CASSETGGYDEQYF
few	TRBJ2-1	TRBV5-8	TRBD1	TGTGCCAGCAGTGTGGGGACAGGGGCCTACAATGAGCAGTTCTTC	CASSVGTGAYNEQFF
-	TRBJ2-5	TRBV6-1	-	TGTGCCAGCAGTGTTAATAGCCCTAACCAAGAGACCCAGTACTTC	CASSVNSPNQETQYF